These 10 T cell receptor beta chains share one sample of origin, sequenced in a study of shared clonotypes between healthy human individuals. TCRdb's table, derived via immunoSEQ multiplex PCR, lists solely in-frame clones and lacks some. The sample lists about 770,000 clones; over 55% were seen once. The sequencing sample was made of memory CD4+ T cells sorted from blood. Documented subset: CD45RA-negative fraction. Receptor source: a woman in her 30s in good health.

J is TRBJ2-2 and V is TRBV28, with 9 bases that match TRBD1. With V trimmed by 7 bases and J by 3 bases, 3 bases remained unmatched. From germline, CDR1 is MDHEN and CDR2 SYDVKM. The CDR3 covers 14 residues. The CDR3 nucleotides are TGTGCCAGCAAACAGGGGGCGGACACCGGGGAGCTGTTTTTT. Its protein product is CASKQGADTGELFF. Full variable domain (outside the CDR3, taken from reference TRBV28 and TRBJ2-2): DVKVTQSSRYLVKRTGEKVFLECVQDMDHENMFWYRQDPGLGLRLIYFSYDVKMKEKGDIPEGYSVSREKKERFSLILESASTNQTSMYLCASKQGADTGELFFGEGSRLTVL.

This clone was recorded at least ten times. Different DNA sequences within this sample yield the same CDR3. The chain links TRBV7-2 to TRBJ2-1, with 7 bases that match TRBD2. Germline V gene lookup returns CDR1 SGHTA and CDR2 FQGNSA. V lost 2 bases, J lost 2 bases, and 3 bases stayed unmatched. This CDR3 contains 15 residues. CDR3: CASSLLAVTYNEQFF. The CDR3 nucleotides are TGTGCCAGCAGCTTACTAGCGGTAACCTACAATGAGCAGTTCTTC.

The CDR3 nucleotides read TGTGCCATCAGTGCAGGGGCTCATGGAAACACCGGGGAGCTGTTTTTT. This encodes CAISAGAHGNTGELFF. The chain joins TRBV7-2 to TRBJ2-2; maybe TRBD1 (6 bases). The germline CDR1 and CDR2 sequences are SGHTA and FQGNSA. Trimming cost V 10 bases and J 2 bases, with 20 bases left between them. CDR3 length: 16 amino acids.

The chain has TRBV27 and TRBJ1-5; a weak D match, TRBD1 (5 bases). The V gene's germline CDR1 is MNHEY and CDR2 SMNVEV (reference sequence). The CDR3 has 17 residues. Trimming removed 6 bases from V and 4 bases from J, with 22 bases in between. The CDR3 spells CASRLNSRDYGNQPQHF. In nucleotides, the CDR3 is TGTGCCAGCAGACTCAACTCCCGGGACTACGGGAATCAGCCCCAGCATTTT.

CDR3 nucleotides: TGTGCCAGTAGCTCCCGCCCCCCTAACACCGGGGAGCTGTTTTTT. This sequence encodes CASSSRPPNTGELFF. V gene TRBV19 combines with J gene TRBJ2-2; D call uncertain. The V gene lost 6 bases and the J gene lost 2 bases, with 13 bases spanning the gap. This CDR3 is built from 15 residues. Germline loops: CDR1 LNHDA, CDR2 SQIVND (reference sequence).

This clone appeared a few times. This chain connects TRBV9 to TRBJ2-7; TRBD2 is a possible D gene (6 bases). Looked up from germline, CDR1 is SGDLS and CDR2 is YYNGEE. The CDR3 is made up of 15 amino acids. V lost 2 bases, J lost 3 bases, and 15 bases lay in between. The CDR3 DNA sequence: TGTGCCAGCAGCGTCGGTGGACTACCAAACTACGAGCAGTACTTC. Its translation is CASSVGGLPNYEQYF.

The chain is built from TRBV20-1 and TRBJ2-5; D remains unclear. The CDR3 has 10 residues. Germline CDR1 and CDR2: DFQATT and SNEGSKA (reference sequence). Trimming cost V 5 bases and J 5 bases, with 6 bases left between them. The CDR3 bases are TGCAGTGCTCCCCGGGAGACCCAGTACTTC. Translating gives CSAPRETQYF.

V and J are TRBV28 and TRBJ2-7; D call uncertain. From germline, CDR1 is MDHEN and CDR2 SYDVKM. This CDR3 spans 12 amino acids. V was shortened by 2 bases and J by 2 bases, with 4 bases between the two germline ends. CDR3 DNA sequence: TGTGCCAGCAGTTTAGGGACCTACGAGCAGTACTTC. Translation: CASSLGTYEQYF.

The chain is built from TRBV9 and TRBJ2-1; 13 bases are a match to TRBD2. The CDR3 length is 20 residues. The germline V gene encodes CDR1 SGDLS and CDR2 YYNGEE. V trimming: 4 bases; J trimming: 0 bases; junction bases outside the gene matches: 13. The CDR3 reads CASSPRTSGRPGGSYNEQFF. For the CDR3, the DNA is TGTGCCAGCAGCCCAAGGACTAGCGGGAGACCCGGGGGCTCCTACAATGAGCAGTTCTTC.

This clone came up once. The chain recombines TRBV5-4 with TRBJ2-5, with 7 bases identical to TRBD2. Germline CDR1 reads SGHNT; CDR2 reads YYREEE (reference sequence). V lost 4 bases and J lost 5; bases outside the gene matches: 14. The CDR3 has 16 amino acids. CDR3 in DNA: TGTGCCAGCAGCCTAGGGGCGGGAGCTGGCCGGGAGACCCAGTACTTC. This encodes CASSLGAGAGRETQYF.